The present T cell receptor (beta chain) was sequenced within a study of blood T cell repertoires in COVID-19 (dated by TCRdb to 2018 to 2021). Describing the broader study: The collaborator samples originated in the United States, Italy and Spain and spanned the acute and convalescent phases of COVID-19. The material from the prospective study consisted of cDNA or gDNA derived from T cells, B-cell-depleted T cells, or PBMCs. Deeply sampled blood TCRbeta repertoires from subjects exposed to, actively infected with, or recovered from COVID-19 were included in the dataset. The repertoires were released in a freely available public database meant as a resource for research on the immune response to SARS-CoV-2. The samples were drawn from two sources: the first 160 participants of the ongoing ImmuneRACE study, and 1,254 subjects contributed by 6 global collaborators. Sample metadata almost always included a de-identified subject ID, COVID-19 status, age in years and sex. Where available, HLA class I and class II types were taken from metadata supplied by the sample provider and were not determined by assay-based typing. Here is what the overall study found, with its caveats: Clinical and demographic metadata were provided uncurated, with the amount varying by source and participant.

The CDR3 goes from the cysteine to the phenylalanine over 12 residues. Only the CDR3 part of the read is kept: 36 bases, read in frame from the first base. After removal of 9 bases from V and 2 bases from J, the junction retains 1 base not matched to a gene. CDR1 and CDR2 were assigned from the germline V gene as MNHEY and SVGAGI. A remark on this clone: The specificity of this receptor is unknown. No quality values exist for individual bases; no much larger clone is one base distant.

The immunoSEQ Assay, a bias-controlled multiplex PCR, was used to amplify TCRbeta CDR3 regions from genomic DNA. As for how the authors treated the data: The number of nucleated cells in each sample was estimated by amplification of reference gene primers within the assay. To quantify the absolute abundance of each unique TCRbeta CDR3 rearrangement, sequence reads were collapsed and filtered. For each sample, productive Simpson clonality was calculated by taking the square root of Simpson's diversity index across productive rearrangements. TCRdb's version of the immuneACCESS table is confined to in-frame rearrangements and falls short of the full clone set. An unresolved V gene accounts for under half of the shortfall where checked; the remainder is of unknown origin. Clonal size and the V and J genes are those of that table, whereas D and trimming came from the DNA. This sample comprises approximately 160,000 clones, 70% to 90% of them detected only once. The top ten clonotypes cover around 7.7% of the sample.

Another Seattle source contributed samples from volunteer blood donors who had recovered from COVID-19. Collaborating institutions collected whole blood in K2EDTA tubes following their own protocols. For TCRbeta analysis, collaborator samples were shipped as frozen whole blood, as isolated PBMCs, or as DNA extracted from either sample type. This chain is built from TRBV6-5 and TRBJ1-5, and TRBD1 matches 7 of the central bases. What was sequenced was peripheral blood. The clonotype comes from a man aged 35 to 55 who had recovered from COVID-19. DNA sequence: TGTGCCAGTACAGGGGGCAATCAGCCCCAGCATTTT. Translation gives CASTGGNQPQHF.